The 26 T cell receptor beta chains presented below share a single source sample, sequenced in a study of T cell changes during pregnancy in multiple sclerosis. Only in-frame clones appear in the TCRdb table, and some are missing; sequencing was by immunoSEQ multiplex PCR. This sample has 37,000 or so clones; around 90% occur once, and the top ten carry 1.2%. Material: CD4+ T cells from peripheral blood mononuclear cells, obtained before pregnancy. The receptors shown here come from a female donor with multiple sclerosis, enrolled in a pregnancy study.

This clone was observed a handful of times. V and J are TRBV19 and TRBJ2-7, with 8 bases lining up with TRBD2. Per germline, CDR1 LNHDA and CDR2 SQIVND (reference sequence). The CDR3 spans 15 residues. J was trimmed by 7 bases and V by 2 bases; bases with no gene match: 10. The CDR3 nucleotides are TGTGCCAGTAGTATAACGGCGGGAGGAATGGAAGAGCAGTACTTC. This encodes CASSITAGGMEEQYF.

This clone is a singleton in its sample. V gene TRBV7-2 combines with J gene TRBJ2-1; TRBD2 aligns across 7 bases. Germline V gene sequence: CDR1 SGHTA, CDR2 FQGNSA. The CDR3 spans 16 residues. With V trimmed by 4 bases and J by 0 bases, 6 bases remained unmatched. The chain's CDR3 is CASSSASGNSYNEQFF. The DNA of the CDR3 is TGTGCCAGCAGCTCAGCGAGCGGGAACTCCTACAATGAGCAGTTCTTC.

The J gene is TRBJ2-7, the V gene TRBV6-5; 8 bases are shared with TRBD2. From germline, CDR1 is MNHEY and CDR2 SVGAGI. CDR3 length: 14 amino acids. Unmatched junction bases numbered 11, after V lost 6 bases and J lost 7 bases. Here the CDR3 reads CASSGGAGVGEQYF. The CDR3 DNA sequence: TGTGCCAGCAGCGGGGGGGCGGGAGTTGGAGAGCAGTACTTC.

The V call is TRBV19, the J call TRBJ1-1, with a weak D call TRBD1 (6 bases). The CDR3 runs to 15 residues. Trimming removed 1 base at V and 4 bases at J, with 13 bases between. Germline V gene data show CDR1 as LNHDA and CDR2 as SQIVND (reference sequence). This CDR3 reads CASSIAGGLGTEAFF. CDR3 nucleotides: TGTGCCAGTAGTATAGCCGGGGGGCTGGGCACTGAAGCTTTCTTT.

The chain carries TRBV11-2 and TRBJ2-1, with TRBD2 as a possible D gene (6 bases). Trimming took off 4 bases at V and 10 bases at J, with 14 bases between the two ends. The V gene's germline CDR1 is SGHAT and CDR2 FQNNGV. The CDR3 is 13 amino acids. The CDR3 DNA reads TGTGCCAGCAGCTCTTTAGCGGAAGGGGAGCAGTTCTTC. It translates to CASSSLAEGEQFF.

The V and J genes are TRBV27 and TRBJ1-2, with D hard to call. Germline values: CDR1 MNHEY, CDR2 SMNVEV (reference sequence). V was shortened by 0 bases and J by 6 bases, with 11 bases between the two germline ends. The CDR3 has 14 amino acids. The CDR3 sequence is CASSLSRPEDGYTF. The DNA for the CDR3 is TGTGCCAGCAGTTTATCGCGTCCAGAGGATGGCTACACCTTC.

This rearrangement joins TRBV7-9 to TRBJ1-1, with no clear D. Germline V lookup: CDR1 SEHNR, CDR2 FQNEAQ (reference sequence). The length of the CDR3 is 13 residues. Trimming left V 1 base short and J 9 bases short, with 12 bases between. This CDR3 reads CASSLGGLSQAFF. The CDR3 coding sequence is TGTGCCAGCAGCTTAGGAGGACTTTCTCAAGCTTTCTTT.

The CDR3 loop reads CASPFPLTGRLAKNIQYF. Written as DNA, the CDR3 is TGTGCCAGTCCCTTCCCCCTCACAGGGAGATTAGCCAAAAACATTCAGTACTTC. The chain employs TRBV19 and TRBJ2-4; D may be TRBD1 (6 bases). V was cut by 8 bases and J by 0 bases, with 23 bases left in between. The CDR3 is made up of 18 amino acids. Germline V gives CDR1 LNHDA, CDR2 SQIVND (reference sequence).

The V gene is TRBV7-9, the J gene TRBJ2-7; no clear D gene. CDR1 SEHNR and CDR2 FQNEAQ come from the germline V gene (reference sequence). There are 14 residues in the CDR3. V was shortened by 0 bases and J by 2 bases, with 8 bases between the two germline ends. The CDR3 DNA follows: TGTGCCAGCAGCTTAGCGCACATGCCCTACGAGCAGTACTTC. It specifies CASSLAHMPYEQYF.

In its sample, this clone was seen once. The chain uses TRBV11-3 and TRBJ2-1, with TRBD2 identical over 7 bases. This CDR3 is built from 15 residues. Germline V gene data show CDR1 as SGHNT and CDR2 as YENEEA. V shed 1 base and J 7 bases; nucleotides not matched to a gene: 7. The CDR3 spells CASSLASGKGNEQFF. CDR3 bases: TGTGCCAGCAGCTTAGCCAGCGGGAAGGGGAATGAGCAGTTCTTC.

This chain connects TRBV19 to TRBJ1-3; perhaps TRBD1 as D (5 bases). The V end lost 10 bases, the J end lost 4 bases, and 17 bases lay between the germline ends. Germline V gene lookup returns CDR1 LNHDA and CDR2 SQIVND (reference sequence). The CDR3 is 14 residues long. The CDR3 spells CAKREGPPGNTIYF. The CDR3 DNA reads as TGTGCCAAAAGGGAGGGGCCGCCGGGAAACACCATATATTTT. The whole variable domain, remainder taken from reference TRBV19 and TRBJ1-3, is DGGITQSPKYLFRKEGQNVTLSCEQNLNHDAMYWYRQDPGQGLRLIYYSQIVNDFQKGDIAEGYSVSREKKESFPLTVTSAQKNPTAFYLCAKREGPPGNTIYFGEGSWLTVV.

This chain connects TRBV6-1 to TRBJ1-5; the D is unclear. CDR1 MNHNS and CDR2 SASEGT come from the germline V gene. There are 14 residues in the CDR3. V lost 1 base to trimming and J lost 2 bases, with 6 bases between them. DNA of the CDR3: TGTGCCAGCAGTGAAGACGGGGGCAATCAGCCCCAGCATTTT. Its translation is CASSEDGGNQPQHF.

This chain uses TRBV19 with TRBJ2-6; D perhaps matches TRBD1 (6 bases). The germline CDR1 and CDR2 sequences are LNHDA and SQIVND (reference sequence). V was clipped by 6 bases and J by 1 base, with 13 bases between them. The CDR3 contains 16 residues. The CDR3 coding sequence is TGTGCCAGTAGGACAGGTGGGATTTCTGGGGCCAACGTCCTGACTTTC. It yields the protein CASRTGGISGANVLTF.

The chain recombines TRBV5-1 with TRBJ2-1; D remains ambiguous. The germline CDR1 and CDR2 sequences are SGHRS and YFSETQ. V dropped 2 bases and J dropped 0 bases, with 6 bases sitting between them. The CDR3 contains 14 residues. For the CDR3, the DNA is TGCGCCAGCAGCTTCGGGTCCTCCTACAATGAGCAGTTCTTC. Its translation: CASSFGSSYNEQFF.

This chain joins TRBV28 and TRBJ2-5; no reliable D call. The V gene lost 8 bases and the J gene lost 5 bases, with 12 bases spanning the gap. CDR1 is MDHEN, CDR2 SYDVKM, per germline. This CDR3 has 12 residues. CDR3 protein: CASGNFRETQYF. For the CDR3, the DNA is TGTGCCAGCGGCAACTTCAGGGAGACCCAGTACTTC.

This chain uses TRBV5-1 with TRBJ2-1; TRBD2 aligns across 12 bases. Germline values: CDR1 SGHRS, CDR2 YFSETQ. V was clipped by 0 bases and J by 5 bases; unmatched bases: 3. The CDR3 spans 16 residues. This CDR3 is CASSLVGTSGHNEQFF. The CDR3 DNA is TGCGCCAGCAGCTTGGTTGGGACTAGCGGGCACAATGAGCAGTTCTTC.

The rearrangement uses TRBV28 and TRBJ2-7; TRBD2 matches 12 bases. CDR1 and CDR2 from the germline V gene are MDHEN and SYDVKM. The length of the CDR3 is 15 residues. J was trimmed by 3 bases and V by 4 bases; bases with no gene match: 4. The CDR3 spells CASSSLAGGLYEQYF. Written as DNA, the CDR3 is TGTGCCAGCAGTTCACTAGCGGGAGGCCTCTACGAGCAGTACTTC.

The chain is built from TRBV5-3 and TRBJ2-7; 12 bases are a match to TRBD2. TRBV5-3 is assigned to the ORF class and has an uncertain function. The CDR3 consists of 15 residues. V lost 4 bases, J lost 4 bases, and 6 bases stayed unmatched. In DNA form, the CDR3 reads TGTGCCAGAAGCCAGACTAGCGGGAGTTGTTACGAGCAGTACTTC. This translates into CARSQTSGSCYEQYF.

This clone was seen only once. The CDR3 protein is CASSIAPQETQYF. In nucleotides, the CDR3 is TGTGCCAGTAGTATAGCCCCGCAAGAGACCCAGTACTTC. V is TRBV19 and J is TRBJ2-5, with D unresolved. CDR1 is LNHDA, CDR2 SQIVND, per germline (reference sequence). CDR3 size: 13 residues. The V and J ends lost 1 base and 2 bases respectively, with 5 bases between them.

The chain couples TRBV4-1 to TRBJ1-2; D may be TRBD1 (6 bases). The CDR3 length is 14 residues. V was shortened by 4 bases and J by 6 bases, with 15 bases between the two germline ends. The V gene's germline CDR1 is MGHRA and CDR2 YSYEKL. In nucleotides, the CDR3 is TGCGCCAGCAGCCCCGACACAGGGAAGGATGGCTACACCTTC. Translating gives CASSPDTGKDGYTF.

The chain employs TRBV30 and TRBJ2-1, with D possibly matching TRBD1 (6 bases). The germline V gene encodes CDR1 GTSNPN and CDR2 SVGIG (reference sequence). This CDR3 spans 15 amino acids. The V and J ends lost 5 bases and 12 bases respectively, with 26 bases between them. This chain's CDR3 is CAWGPGAARQGRQFF. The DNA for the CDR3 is TGTGCCTGGGGCCCAGGGGCTGCCAGGCAGGGGCGGCAGTTCTTC.

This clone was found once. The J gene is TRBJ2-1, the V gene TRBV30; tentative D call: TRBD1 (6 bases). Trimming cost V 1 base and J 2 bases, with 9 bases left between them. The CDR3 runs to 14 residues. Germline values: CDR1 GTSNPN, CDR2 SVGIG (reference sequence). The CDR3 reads CAWSEGQTYNEQFF. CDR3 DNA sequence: TGTGCCTGGAGTGAAGGACAGACCTACAATGAGCAGTTCTTC.

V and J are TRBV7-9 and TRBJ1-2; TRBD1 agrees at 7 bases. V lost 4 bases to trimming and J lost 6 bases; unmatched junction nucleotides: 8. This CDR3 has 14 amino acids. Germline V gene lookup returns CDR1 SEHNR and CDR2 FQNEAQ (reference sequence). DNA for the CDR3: TGTGCCAGCAGCTCGAGGACAGGTTGGGATGGCTACACCTTC. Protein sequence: CASSSRTGWDGYTF.

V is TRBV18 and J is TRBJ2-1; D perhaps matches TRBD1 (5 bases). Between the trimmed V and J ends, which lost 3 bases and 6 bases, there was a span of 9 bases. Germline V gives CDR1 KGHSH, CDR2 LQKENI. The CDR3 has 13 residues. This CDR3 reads CASSPQGSNEQFF. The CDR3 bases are TGTGCCAGCTCACCTCAGGGTTCCAATGAGCAGTTCTTC.

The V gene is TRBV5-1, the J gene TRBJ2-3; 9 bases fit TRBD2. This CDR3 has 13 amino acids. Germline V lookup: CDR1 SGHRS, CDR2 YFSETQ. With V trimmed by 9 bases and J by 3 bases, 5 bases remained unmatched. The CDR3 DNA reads TGCGCCACCCGAGGACTAGCGACAGATACGCAGTATTTT. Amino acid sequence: CATRGLATDTQYF.

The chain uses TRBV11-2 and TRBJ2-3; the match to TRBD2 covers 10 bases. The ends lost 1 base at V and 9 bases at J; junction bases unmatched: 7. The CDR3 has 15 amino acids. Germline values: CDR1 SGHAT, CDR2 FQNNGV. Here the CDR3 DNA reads TGTGCCAGCAGCTTAGTCGGGACTAGCGCAACCACGCAGTATTTT. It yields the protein CASSLVGTSATTQYF.